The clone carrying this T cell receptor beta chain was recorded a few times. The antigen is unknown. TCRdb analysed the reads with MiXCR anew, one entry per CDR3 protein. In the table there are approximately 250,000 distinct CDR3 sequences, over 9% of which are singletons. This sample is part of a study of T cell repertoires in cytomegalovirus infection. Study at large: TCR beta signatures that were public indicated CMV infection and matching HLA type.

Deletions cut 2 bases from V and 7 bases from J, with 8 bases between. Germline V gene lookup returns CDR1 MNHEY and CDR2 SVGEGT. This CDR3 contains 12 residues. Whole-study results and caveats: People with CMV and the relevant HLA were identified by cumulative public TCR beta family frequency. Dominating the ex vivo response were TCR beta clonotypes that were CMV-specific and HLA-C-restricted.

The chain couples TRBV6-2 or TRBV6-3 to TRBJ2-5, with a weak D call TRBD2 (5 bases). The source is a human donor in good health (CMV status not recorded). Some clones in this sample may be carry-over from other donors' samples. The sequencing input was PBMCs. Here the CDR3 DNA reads TGTGCCAGCAGTTACAGCGGAGGGACCCAGTACTTC. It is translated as CASSYSGGTQYF.